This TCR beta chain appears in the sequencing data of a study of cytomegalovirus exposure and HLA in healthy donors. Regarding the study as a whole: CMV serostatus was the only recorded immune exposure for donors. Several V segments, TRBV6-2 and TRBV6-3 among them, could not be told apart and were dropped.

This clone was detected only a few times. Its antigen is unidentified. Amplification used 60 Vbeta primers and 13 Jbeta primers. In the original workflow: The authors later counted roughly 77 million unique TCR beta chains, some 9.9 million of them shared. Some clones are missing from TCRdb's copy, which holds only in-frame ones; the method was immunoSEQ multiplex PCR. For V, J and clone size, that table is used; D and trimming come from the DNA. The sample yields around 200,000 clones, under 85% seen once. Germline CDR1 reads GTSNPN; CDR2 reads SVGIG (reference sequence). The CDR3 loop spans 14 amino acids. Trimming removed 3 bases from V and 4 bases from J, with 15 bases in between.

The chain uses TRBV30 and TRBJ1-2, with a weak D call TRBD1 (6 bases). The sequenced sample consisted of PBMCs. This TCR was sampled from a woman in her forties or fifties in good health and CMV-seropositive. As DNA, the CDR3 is TGTGCCTGGAGCTCAGGGGCCTACGGCTATGGCTACACCTTC. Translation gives CAWSSGAYGYGYTF.